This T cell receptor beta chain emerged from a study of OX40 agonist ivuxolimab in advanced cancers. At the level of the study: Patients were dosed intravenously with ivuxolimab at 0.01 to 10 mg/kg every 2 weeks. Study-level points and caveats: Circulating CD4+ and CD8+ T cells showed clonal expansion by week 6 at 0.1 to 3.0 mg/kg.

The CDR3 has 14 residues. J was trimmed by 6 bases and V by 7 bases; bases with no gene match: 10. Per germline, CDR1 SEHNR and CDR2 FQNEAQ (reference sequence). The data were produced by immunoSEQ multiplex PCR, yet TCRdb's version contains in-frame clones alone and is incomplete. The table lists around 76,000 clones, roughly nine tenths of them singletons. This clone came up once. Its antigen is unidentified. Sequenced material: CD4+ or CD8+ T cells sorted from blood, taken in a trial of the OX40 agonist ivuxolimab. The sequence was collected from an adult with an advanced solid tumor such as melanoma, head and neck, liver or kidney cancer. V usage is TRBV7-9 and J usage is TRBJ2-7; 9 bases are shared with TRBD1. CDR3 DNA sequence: TGTGCCAGCACCGACTTCGAGACAGGGGGCGAGCAGTACTTC. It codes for CASTDFETGGEQYF.